One and the same sample provided the 13 T cell receptor beta chains below, sequenced in a study of T cells in localized non-small cell lung cancer. The data were produced by immunoSEQ multiplex PCR, yet TCRdb's version contains in-frame clones alone and is incomplete. The sample has 65,000 or so clones, 75% to 85% seen once. Source: PBMCs, taken before any cancer treatment. These receptors all come from a man between 40 and 69 years old with stage II lung adenocarcinoma.

The V and J genes are TRBV9 and TRBJ1-1; perhaps TRBD1 as D (5 bases). Per the germline V gene, CDR1 is SGDLS and CDR2 is YYNGEE. Trimming took off 0 bases at V and 1 base at J, with 10 bases between the two ends. The CDR3 has 15 amino acids. This CDR3 reads CASSVATGGNTEAFF. The DNA of the CDR3 is TGTGCCAGCAGCGTAGCTACGGGGGGGAACACTGAAGCTTTCTTT.

V and J are TRBV18 and TRBJ1-2; D might be TRBD1 (6 bases). The CDR3 contains 12 residues. The germline V gene encodes CDR1 KGHSH and CDR2 LQKENI. Trimming shortened V by 5 bases and J by 6 bases, and 10 bases separated the two germline ends. In DNA, the CDR3 is TGTGCCAGCTCAGCCTACAGGGATGGCTACACCTTC. It codes for CASSAYRDGYTF.

V and J are TRBV19 and TRBJ2-1, with 10 bases lining up with TRBD2. Germline V lookup: CDR1 LNHDA, CDR2 SQIVND (reference sequence). The CDR3 sequence is 18 residues long. J was trimmed by 5 bases and V by 7 bases; bases with no gene match: 17. CDR3 DNA: TGTGCCAGTACCCCTAGATCCCAAGCGGGAGGGACCCACAATGAGCAGTTCTTC. Translation: CASTPRSQAGGTHNEQFF.

The J gene is TRBJ2-5, the V gene TRBV9; no firm D call. Looked up from germline, CDR1 is SGDLS and CDR2 is YYNGEE. Trimming stripped 4 bases from V and 1 base from J, with 2 bases between. The CDR3 is 11 amino acids. The CDR3: CASSSQETQYF. CDR3 bases: TGTGCCAGCAGCTCCCAAGAGACCCAGTACTTC.

The V and J genes are TRBV7-2 and TRBJ2-3, with 8 bases fitting TRBD2. V was pared by 2 bases and J by 6 bases, with 16 bases of the junction left unmatched. CDR1 is SGHTA and CDR2 is FQGNSA in the germline V gene. The CDR3 has 18 residues. The CDR3 reads CASSLLSGAGLGEDTQYF. Written as DNA, the CDR3 is TGTGCCAGCAGCTTACTTTCAGGGGCGGGACTAGGAGAGGATACGCAGTATTTT.

V and J are TRBV5-1 and TRBJ2-1; 7 bases line up with TRBD1. Germline V gene sequence: CDR1 SGHRS, CDR2 YFSETQ. The V and J ends lost 0 bases and 15 bases, in that order; junction bases with no gene match: 6. The CDR3 extends over 12 amino acids. CDR3 sequence: CASSLAGDRRFF. The CDR3 DNA is TGCGCCAGCAGCTTGGCCGGGGACAGAAGGTTCTTC.

The V and J genes are TRBV5-1 and TRBJ1-5; 10 nucleotides align to TRBD1. The CDR3 is 14 amino acids. The germline gives CDR1 SGHRS, CDR2 YFSETQ. The V and J ends lost 0 bases and 9 bases, in that order; junction bases with no gene match: 3. CDR3 DNA sequence: TGCGCCAGCAGCTTGGGCGGACAGGGGGTGCCCCAGCATTTT. Protein product: CASSLGGQGVPQHF.

The V gene is TRBV29-1, the J gene TRBJ2-7, with D possibly TRBD2 on 5 matching bases. Trimming took 7 bases from V and 0 from J, leaving 13 bases between them. The CDR3 sequence is 13 residues long. The germline V gene has CDR1 SQVTM and CDR2 ANQGSEA. This chain's CDR3 is CSARSGSSYEQYF. The CDR3 nucleotides are TGCAGCGCCCGATCGGGGAGCTCCTACGAGCAGTACTTC.

The genes are TRBV7-9 and TRBJ2-7; the D is unclear. The germline CDR1 and CDR2 sequences are SEHNR and FQNEAQ (reference sequence). This CDR3 is 13 amino acids long. Trimming removed 5 bases at V and 0 bases at J, with 8 bases between. Here the CDR3 DNA reads TGTGCCAGCAGCGAAGTAAGCTCCTACGAGCAGTACTTC. It translates to CASSEVSSYEQYF.

V is TRBV5-1 and J is TRBJ2-7; 8 nucleotides agree with TRBD1. V shed 4 bases, J shed 3 bases, and the junction held 9 bases outside the gene matches. The CDR3 length is 15 residues. Germline loops: CDR1 SGHRS, CDR2 YFSETQ. The CDR3 loop is CASSRPGTGRYEQYF. The CDR3 coding sequence is TGCGCCAGCAGCCGTCCGGGGACAGGACGCTACGAGCAGTACTTC.

This clone has only one observation. The chain recombines TRBV6-6 with TRBJ1-1, with a weak D call TRBD1 (6 bases). The CDR3 loop spans 12 amino acids. Between the trimmed V and J ends, which lost 6 bases and 6 bases, there was a span of 11 bases. Germline loops: CDR1 MNHNY, CDR2 SVGAGI (reference sequence). The CDR3 nucleotides are TGTGCCAGCAGCCGAGGACAGTCTGAAGCTTTCTTT. Encoded protein: CASSRGQSEAFF.

V usage is TRBV19 and J usage is TRBJ1-1; D uncertain. This CDR3 region has 12 residues. Between the trimmed V and J ends, which lost 3 bases and 10 bases, there was a span of 12 bases. Germline V lookup: CDR1 LNHDA, CDR2 SQIVND (reference sequence). As DNA, the CDR3 is TGTGCCAGTAGTATTTATAAGGGTTCAGCTTTCTTT. The encoded protein is CASSIYKGSAFF.

This clone turned up a few times. The V and J genes are TRBV5-1 and TRBJ2-3; D is unclear. Germline CDR1 reads SGHRS; CDR2 reads YFSETQ. V lost 5 bases to trimming and J lost 6 bases, with 10 bases between them. The CDR3 runs to 12 residues. The CDR3 DNA reads TGCGCCAGCAGGTACGCCGTTGATACGCAGTATTTT. As protein: CASRYAVDTQYF. The full variable domain, rest sourced from reference TRBV5-1 and TRBJ2-3, is KAGVTQTPRYLIKTRGQQVTLSCSPISGHRSVSWYQQTPGQGLQFLFEYFSETQRNKGNFPGRFSGRQFSNSRSEMNVSTLELGDSALYLCASRYAVDTQYFGPGTRLTVL.